This T cell receptor (beta chain) was retrieved from a study of blood T cells in healthy people across ages. Notes on the study in general: Roughly linearly, TCR beta diversity per million T cells fell as age increased. Both naive CD4+ cell counts and diversity were greater in long-lived donors than in aged donors.

Notes on this clonotype: Its specificity is unknown.

In germline, CDR1 is DFQATT, CDR2 SNEGSKA (reference sequence). Trimming left V 6 bases short and J 8 bases short, with 22 bases between. The CDR3 is made up of 14 amino acids. The use of a sample-barcoded 5' primer and a J-beta primer mix characterized a second PCR of roughly 7 to 11 cycles. TCRdb reanalysed the 5' RACE reads using MiXCR and keeps one entry per CDR3 protein. The table records around 1.5 million distinct CDR3 sequences, around 59% of them present only once. V is TRBV20-1 and J is TRBJ1-2, with a possible D match to TRBD1 (6 bases). The specimen was blood. This receptor was identified in a man younger than 35 in good health. CDR3 region: CSAVRTGRVSGYTF. CDR3 DNA: TGCAGTGCAGTTAGAACAGGGAGGGTCAGCGGCTACACCTTC.